The 15 T cell receptor beta chains listed next were all sequenced from one sample in a study of cytomegalovirus exposure and HLA in healthy donors. The PCR employed 60 Vbeta primers together with 13 Jbeta primers. Assay: immunoSEQ multiplex PCR; the TCRdb copy retains only in-frame clones and omits some. The listing records about 74,000 clones. The sequencing sample was made of PBMCs. These receptor sequences come from a female donor in good health and CMV-seropositive.

The chain is built from TRBV7-6 and TRBJ2-1; 11 bases are a match to TRBD1. V shed 5 bases and J 2 bases; nucleotides not matched to a gene: 2. Germline V CDR1 and CDR2: SGHVS, FNYEAQ. The length of the CDR3 is 15 residues. As DNA, the CDR3 is TGTGCCAGCAGCCGGACAGGGGGCGCCTACAATGAGCAGTTCTTC. Translating gives CASSRTGGAYNEQFF.

The V and J genes are TRBV5-6 and TRBJ2-2; D possibly corresponds to TRBD2 (5 bases). With 4 bases removed from V and 9 bases from J, the gap between germline ends came to 10 bases. CDR3 size: 12 residues. Germline values: CDR1 SGHDT, CDR2 YYEEEE. CDR3 DNA sequence: TGTGCCAGCAGCCCTCGGAGGCGGGAGCTGTTTTTT. It yields the protein CASSPRRRELFF.

The rearrangement joins TRBV9 to TRBJ1-1, with D possibly being TRBD1 (6 bases). The CDR3 covers 13 residues. Germline V gene lookup returns CDR1 SGDLS and CDR2 YYNGEE. V lost 1 base and J lost 7, with 11 bases in between. The CDR3 DNA sequence: TGTGCCAGCAGCGTATCAGGGGTGAATGAAGCTTTCTTT. As protein: CASSVSGVNEAFF.

The rearrangement links TRBV9 to TRBJ1-6, with D tentatively TRBD1 (5 bases). CDR1 is SGDLS and CDR2 is YYNGEE in the germline V gene. V gave up 1 base and J gave up 7 bases, with 9 bases separating them. The CDR3 has 14 amino acids. In DNA, the CDR3 is TGTGCCAGCAGCGTACAGGGTACAAATTCACCCCTCCACTTT. This encodes CASSVQGTNSPLHF.

J is TRBJ1-3 and V is TRBV6-1; no clear D gene. CDR3 length: 13 amino acids. CDR1 and CDR2 from the germline V gene are MNHNS and SASEGT. V lost 4 bases and J lost 0, with 4 bases in between. CDR3 in DNA: TGTGCCAGCAGTGTCAGCTCTGGAAACACCATATATTTT. Translated: CASSVSSGNTIYF.

DNA of the CDR3: TGTGCCAGCAGCGTCCAACGAGTCTCCTACAATGAGCAGTTCTTC. It specifies CASSVQRVSYNEQFF. The chain carries TRBV7-8 and TRBJ2-1; D not resolved. CDR1 is SGHVS and CDR2 is FQNEAQ in the germline V gene. CDR3 length: 15 amino acids. Trimming took 5 bases from V and 0 from J, leaving 11 bases between them.

The genes are TRBV27 and TRBJ2-7; tentatively, D is TRBD1 (5 bases). Germline V gene sequence: CDR1 MNHEY, CDR2 SMNVEV (reference sequence). Deletions cut 5 bases from V and 0 bases from J, with 17 bases between. The CDR3 consists of 16 residues. The CDR3 nucleotides read TGTGCCAGCAGTCTGTACACAGGAGACAACTCCTACGAGCAGTACTTC. This encodes CASSLYTGDNSYEQYF.

The V call is TRBV2, the J call TRBJ1-2, with a tentative D call TRBD1 (5 bases). The V end lost 11 bases, the J end lost 8 bases, and 21 bases lay between the germline ends. This CDR3 is 13 amino acids long. The germline gives CDR1 SNHLY, CDR2 FYNNEI. As DNA, the CDR3 is TGTGCCGGGACCCCCAACTGGGGGGTAGGCTACACCTTC. Its protein is CAGTPNWGVGYTF.

The chain employs TRBV4-2 and TRBJ2-2; D gene unclear. This CDR3 is 15 amino acids long. V was trimmed by 0 bases and J by 4 bases, leaving 9 bases between them. Germline V CDR1 and CDR2: LGHNA, YNFKEQ. CDR3 DNA: TGTGCCAGCAGCCAAGATCAGCGTGCCACCGGGGAGCTGTTTTTT. Its translation is CASSQDQRATGELFF.

This rearrangement joins TRBV6-5 to TRBJ2-7; 10 positions agree with TRBD2. The CDR3 is 15 residues long. Trimming at V came to 8 bases and at J to 0 bases, leaving 7 bases not matched to a gene. Germline CDR1 MNHEY, CDR2 SVGAGI. CDR3 protein: CASGNSGGSSYEQYF. CDR3 coding DNA: TGTGCCAGCGGAAATAGCGGGGGGAGCTCCTACGAGCAGTACTTC.

CDR3 coding DNA: TGTGCCAGCGGCCCTCCCCCCCATTATGGCTACACCTTC. This encodes CASGPPPHYGYTF. V gene TRBV27 combines with J gene TRBJ1-2; D gene unclear. CDR1 and CDR2 (germline): MNHEY, SMNVEV (reference sequence). CDR3 size: 13 residues. Trimming shortened V by 8 bases and J by 5 bases, and 15 bases separated the two germline ends.

The V call is TRBV18, the J call TRBJ1-1, with a weak D call TRBD1 (5 bases). The germline gives CDR1 KGHSH, CDR2 LQKENI. The CDR3 length is 14 residues. The V and J ends lost 4 bases and 0 bases respectively, with 9 bases between them. Here the CDR3 reads CASSRRGMNTEAFF. The DNA of the CDR3 is TGTGCCAGCTCACGCCGGGGGATGAACACTGAAGCTTTCTTT.

As concerns this clone: The germline gene is not matched at one end of the junction; a read error may be the cause. The V gene is TRBV7-7, the J gene TRBJ1-5, with 7 nucleotides matching TRBD1. There are 18 residues in the CDR3. Germline CDR1 is SSHAT and CDR2 is FNYEAQ (reference sequence). The CDR3 loop is CASSSSGQTKDSNQPQHF. Here the CDR3 DNA reads TGTGCTAGCAGCTCCTCGGGACAGACAAAGGATAGCAATCAGCCCCAGCATTTT. The full variable domain, its missing parts supplied by reference TRBV7-7 and TRBJ1-5, is GAGVSQSPRYKVTKRGQDVTLRCDPISSHATLYWYQQALGQGPEFLTYFNYEAQPDKSGLPSDRFSAERPEGSISTLTIQRTEQRDSAMYRCASSSSGQTKDSNQPQHFGDGTRLSIL.

The V gene is TRBV27, the J gene TRBJ2-7, with 10 positions matching TRBD1. J lost 2 bases, V lost 5 bases, and 3 bases had no gene match. The CDR3 contains 14 residues. CDR1 is MNHEY and CDR2 is SMNVEV in the germline V gene (reference sequence). The CDR3 nucleotides are TGTGCCAGCAGTAGGACAGGGGGAACCTACGAGCAGTACTTC. As protein: CASSRTGGTYEQYF.

The V call is TRBV28, the J call TRBJ2-5; D perhaps matches TRBD1 (5 bases). The CDR3 sequence is 14 residues long. Germline V lookup: CDR1 MDHEN, CDR2 SYDVKM. Trimming removed 3 bases at V and 2 bases at J, with 10 bases between. In DNA form, the CDR3 reads TGTGCCAGCAGTTTTCAGGGTATTCAAGAGACCCAGTACTTC. The encoded protein is CASSFQGIQETQYF. Filled out from reference TRBV28 and TRBJ2-5, the complete variable domain reads DVKVTQSSRYLVKRTGEKVFLECVQDMDHENMFWYRQDPGLGLRLIYFSYDVKMKEKGDIPEGYSVSREKKERFSLILESASTNQTSMYLCASSFQGIQETQYFGPGTRLLVL.